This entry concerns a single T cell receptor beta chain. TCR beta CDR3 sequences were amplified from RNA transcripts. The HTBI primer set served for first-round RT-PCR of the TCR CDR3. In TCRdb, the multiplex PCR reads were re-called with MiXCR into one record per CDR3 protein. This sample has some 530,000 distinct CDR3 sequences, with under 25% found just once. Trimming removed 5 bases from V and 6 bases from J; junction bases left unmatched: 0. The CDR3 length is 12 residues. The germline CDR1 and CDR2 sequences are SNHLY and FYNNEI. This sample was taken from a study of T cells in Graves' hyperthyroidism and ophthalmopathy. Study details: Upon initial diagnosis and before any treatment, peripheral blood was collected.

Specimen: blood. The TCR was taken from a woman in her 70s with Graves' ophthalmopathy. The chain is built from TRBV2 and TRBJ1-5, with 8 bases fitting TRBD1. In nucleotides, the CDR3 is TGTGCCAGCAGTACAGGGGGTCAGCCCCAGCATTTT. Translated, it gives CASSTGGQPQHF.